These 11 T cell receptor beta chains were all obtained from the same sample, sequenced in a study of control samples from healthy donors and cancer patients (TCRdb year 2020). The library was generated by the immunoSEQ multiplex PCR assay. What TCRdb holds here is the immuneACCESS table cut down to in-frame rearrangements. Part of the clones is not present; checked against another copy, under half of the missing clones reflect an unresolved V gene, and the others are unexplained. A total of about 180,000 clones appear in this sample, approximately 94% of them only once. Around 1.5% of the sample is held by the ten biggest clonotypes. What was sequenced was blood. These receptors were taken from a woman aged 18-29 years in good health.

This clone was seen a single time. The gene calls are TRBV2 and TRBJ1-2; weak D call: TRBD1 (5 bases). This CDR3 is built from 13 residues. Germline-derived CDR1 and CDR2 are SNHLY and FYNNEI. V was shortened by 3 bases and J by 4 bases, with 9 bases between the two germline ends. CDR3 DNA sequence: TGTGCCAGCAGTGAGCAGGGATTCTATGGCTACACCTTC. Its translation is CASSEQGFYGYTF.

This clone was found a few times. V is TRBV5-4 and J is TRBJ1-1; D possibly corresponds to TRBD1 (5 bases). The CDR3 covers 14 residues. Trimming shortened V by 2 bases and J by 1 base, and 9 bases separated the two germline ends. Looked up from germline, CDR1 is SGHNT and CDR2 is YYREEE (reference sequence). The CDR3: CASSFWQGNTEAFF. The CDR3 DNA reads TGTGCCAGCAGCTTCTGGCAGGGGAACACTGAAGCTTTCTTT.

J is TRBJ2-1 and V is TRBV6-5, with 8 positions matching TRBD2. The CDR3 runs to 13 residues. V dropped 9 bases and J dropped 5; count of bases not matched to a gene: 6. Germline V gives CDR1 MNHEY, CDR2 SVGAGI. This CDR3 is CASRTSGNNEQFF. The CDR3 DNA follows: TGTGCCAGTCGCACTAGCGGCAACAATGAGCAGTTCTTC.

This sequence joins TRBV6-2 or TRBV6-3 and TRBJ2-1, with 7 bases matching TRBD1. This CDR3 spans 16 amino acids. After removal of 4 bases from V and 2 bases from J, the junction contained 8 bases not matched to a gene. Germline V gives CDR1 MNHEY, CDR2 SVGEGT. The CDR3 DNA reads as TGTGCCAGCAGTTCACGACAGGGAATGGCCTACAATGAGCAGTTCTTC. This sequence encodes CASSSRQGMAYNEQFF.

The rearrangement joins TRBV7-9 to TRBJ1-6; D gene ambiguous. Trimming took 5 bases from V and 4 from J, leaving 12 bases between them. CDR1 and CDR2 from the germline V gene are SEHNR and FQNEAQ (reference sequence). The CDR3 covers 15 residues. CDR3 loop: CASSPEGGYNSPLHF. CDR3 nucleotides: TGTGCCAGCAGCCCGGAGGGAGGATATAATTCACCCCTCCACTTT.

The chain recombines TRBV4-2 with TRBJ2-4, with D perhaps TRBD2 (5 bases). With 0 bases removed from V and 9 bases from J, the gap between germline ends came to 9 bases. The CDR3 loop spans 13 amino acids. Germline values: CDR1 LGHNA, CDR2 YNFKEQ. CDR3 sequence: CASSQDLSGIQYF. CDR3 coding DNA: TGTGCCAGCAGCCAAGATTTGAGCGGCATTCAGTACTTC.

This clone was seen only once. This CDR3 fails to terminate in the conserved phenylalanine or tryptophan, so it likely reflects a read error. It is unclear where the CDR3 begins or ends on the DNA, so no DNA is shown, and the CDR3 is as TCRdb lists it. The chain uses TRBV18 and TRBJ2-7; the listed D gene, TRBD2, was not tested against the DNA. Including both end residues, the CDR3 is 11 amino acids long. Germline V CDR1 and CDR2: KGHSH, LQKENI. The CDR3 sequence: CASSPGLASFI.

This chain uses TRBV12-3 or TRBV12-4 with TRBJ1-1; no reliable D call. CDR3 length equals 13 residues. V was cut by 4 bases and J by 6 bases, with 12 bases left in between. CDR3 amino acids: CASSSPGPSEAFF. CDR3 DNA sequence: TGTGCCAGCAGTTCCCCTGGGCCCTCTGAAGCTTTCTTT.

DNA for the CDR3: TGTGCCAGCAGCTTAGACAGGCCCTTTAACTATGGCTACACCTTC. Translation: CASSLDRPFNYGYTF. This chain joins TRBV7-8 and TRBJ1-2, with D possibly TRBD1 on 5 matching bases. This CDR3 has 15 residues. CDR1 is SGHVS and CDR2 is FQNEAQ in the germline V gene. With 1 base removed from V and 1 base from J, the gap between germline ends came to 10 bases.

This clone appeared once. The CDR3, as DNA: TGTGCCAGCAGCCAAGGTGGAGGCACCGCACAGATTACGCAGTATTTT. Amino acids: CASSQGGGTAQITQYF. The V and J genes are TRBV4-2 and TRBJ2-3, with D perhaps TRBD2 (5 bases). Germline loops: CDR1 LGHNA, CDR2 YNFKEQ. V lost 1 base and J lost 8, with 19 bases in between. This CDR3 is 16 amino acids long.

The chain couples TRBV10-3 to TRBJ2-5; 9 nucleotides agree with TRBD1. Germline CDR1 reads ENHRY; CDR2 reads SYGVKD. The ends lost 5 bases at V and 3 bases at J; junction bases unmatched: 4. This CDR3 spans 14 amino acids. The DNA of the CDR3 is TGTGCCATCAGTACGACAGGGGGAAAAGAGACCCAGTACTTC. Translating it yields CAISTTGGKETQYF.